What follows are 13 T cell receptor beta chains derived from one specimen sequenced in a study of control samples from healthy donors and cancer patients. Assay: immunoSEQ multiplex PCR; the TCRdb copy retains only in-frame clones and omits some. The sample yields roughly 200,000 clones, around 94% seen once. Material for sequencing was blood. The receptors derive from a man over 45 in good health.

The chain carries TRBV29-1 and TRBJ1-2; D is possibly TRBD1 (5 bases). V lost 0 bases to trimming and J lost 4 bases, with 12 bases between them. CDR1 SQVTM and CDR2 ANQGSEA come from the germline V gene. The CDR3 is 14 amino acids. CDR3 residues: CSVEDQGVGYGYTF. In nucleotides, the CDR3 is TGCAGCGTTGAAGATCAAGGGGTCGGCTATGGCTACACCTTC.

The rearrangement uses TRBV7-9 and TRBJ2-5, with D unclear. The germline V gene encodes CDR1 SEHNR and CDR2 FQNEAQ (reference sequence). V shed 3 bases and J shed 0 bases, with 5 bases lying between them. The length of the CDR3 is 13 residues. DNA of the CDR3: TGTGCCAGCAGCTTTCCGGACCAAGAGACCCAGTACTTC. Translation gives CASSFPDQETQYF. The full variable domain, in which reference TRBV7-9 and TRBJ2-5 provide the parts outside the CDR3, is DTGVSQNPRHKITKRGQNVTFRCDPISEHNRLYWYRQTLGQGPEFLTYFQNEAQLEKSRLLSDRFSAERPKGSFSTLEIQRTEQGDSAMYLCASSFPDQETQYFGPGTRLLVL.

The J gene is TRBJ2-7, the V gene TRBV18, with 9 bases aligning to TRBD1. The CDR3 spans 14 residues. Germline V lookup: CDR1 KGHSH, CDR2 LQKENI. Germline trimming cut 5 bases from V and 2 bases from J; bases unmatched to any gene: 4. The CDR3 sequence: CASSMGQGTYEQYF. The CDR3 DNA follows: TGTGCCAGCTCAATGGGACAGGGCACCTACGAGCAGTACTTC.

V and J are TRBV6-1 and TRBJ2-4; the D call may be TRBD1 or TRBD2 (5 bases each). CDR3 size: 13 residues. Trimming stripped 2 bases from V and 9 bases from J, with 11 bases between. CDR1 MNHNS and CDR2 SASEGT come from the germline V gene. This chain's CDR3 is CASSEQGEGIQYF. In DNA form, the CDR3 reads TGTGCCAGCAGTGAACAGGGTGAGGGCATTCAGTACTTC.

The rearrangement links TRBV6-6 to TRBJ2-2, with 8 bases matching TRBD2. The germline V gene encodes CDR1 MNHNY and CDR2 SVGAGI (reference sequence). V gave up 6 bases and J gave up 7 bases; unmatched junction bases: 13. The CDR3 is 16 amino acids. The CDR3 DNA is TGTGCCAGCAGCCCCTCCTACGGGGGGGCCTTCGGGGAGCTGTTTTTT. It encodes CASSPSYGGAFGELFF.

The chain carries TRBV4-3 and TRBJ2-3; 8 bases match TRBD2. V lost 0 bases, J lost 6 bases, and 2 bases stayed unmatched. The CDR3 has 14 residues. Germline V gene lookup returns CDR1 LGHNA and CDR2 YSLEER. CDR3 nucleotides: TGCGCCAGCAGCCAAGAAAAGCGGGGGGATACGCAGTATTTT. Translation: CASSQEKRGDTQYF.

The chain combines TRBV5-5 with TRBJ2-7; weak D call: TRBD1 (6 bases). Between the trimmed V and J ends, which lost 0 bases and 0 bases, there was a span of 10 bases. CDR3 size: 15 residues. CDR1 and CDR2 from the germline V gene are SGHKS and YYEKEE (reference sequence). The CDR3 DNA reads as TGTGCCAGCAGCTTGGGGGGGCTACTCTCCTACGAGCAGTACTTC. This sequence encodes CASSLGGLLSYEQYF. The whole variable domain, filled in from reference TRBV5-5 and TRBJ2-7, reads DAGVTQSPTHLIKTRGQQVTLRCSPISGHKSVSWYQQVLGQGPQFIFQYYEKEERGRGNFPDRFSARQFPNYSSELNVNALLLGDSALYLCASSLGGLLSYEQYFGPGTRLTVT.

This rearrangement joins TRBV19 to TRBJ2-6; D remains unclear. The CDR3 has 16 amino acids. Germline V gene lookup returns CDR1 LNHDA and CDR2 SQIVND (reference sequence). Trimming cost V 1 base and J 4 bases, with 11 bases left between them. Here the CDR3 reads CASSIALNPGANVLTF. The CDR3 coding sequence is TGTGCCAGTAGTATAGCTTTAAACCCCGGGGCCAACGTCCTGACTTTC.

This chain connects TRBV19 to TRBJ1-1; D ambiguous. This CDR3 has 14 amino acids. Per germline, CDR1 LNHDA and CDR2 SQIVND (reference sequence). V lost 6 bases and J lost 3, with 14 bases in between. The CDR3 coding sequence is TGTGCCAGTAGCAAGGAGGTCCATTACACTGAAGCTTTCTTT. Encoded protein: CASSKEVHYTEAFF.

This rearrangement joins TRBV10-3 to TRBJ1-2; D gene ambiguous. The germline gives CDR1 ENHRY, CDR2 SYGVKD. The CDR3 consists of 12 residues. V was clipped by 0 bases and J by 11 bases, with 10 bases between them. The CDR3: CAISESIAVYTF. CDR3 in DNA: TGTGCCATCAGTGAGTCGATCGCAGTTTACACCTTC.

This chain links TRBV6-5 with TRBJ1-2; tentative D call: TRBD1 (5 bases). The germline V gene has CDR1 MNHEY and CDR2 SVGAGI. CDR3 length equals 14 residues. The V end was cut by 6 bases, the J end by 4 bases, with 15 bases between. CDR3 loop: CASSGTWPSYGYTF. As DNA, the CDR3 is TGTGCCAGCAGCGGGACGTGGCCTTCCTATGGCTACACCTTC.

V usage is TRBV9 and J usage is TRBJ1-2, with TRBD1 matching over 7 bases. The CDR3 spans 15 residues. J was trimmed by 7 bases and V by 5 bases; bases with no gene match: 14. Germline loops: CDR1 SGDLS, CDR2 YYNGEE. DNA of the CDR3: TGTGCCAGCAGGGAGATAAACAGGGGAGAAGTTGGCTACACCTTC. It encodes CASREINRGEVGYTF.

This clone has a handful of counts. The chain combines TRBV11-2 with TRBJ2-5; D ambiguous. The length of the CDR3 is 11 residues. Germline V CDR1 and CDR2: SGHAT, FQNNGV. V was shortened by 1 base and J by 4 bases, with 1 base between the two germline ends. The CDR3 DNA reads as TGTGCCAGCAGCTTAGTAGAGACCCAGTACTTC. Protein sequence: CASSLVETQYF.